The 21 T cell receptor beta chains listed next were all sequenced from one sample in a study of T cell responses to AZD1222 COVID-19 vaccine. Assay: immunoSEQ multiplex PCR; the TCRdb copy retains only in-frame clones and omits some. The profile shows just under 90,000 clones, around nine tenths of them singletons. The source was peripheral blood, collected 28 days after the second AZD1222 dose. Receptors were obtained from an adult who received the AZD1222 COVID-19 vaccine.

In its sample, this clone was seen a few times. The chain carries TRBV7-6 and TRBJ1-3, with D hard to call. V lost 7 bases, J lost 2 bases, and 18 bases lay in between. Germline CDR1 and CDR2: SGHVS and FNYEAQ. The CDR3 totals 16 residues. CDR3 amino acids: CASTDLGSVTGNTIYF. The CDR3 region has the DNA TGTGCCAGCACCGACCTGGGGAGCGTAACTGGAAACACCATATATTTT.

V is TRBV27 and J is TRBJ1-6, with D possibly matching TRBD1 (6 bases). Trimming shortened V by 6 bases and J by 11 bases, and 11 bases separated the two germline ends. The germline gives CDR1 MNHEY, CDR2 SMNVEV (reference sequence). The CDR3 has 12 residues. CDR3 DNA sequence: TGTGCCAGCAGGGGGGGCCCGCCACCCCTCCACTTT. This codes for CASRGGPPPLHF.

This chain connects TRBV27 to TRBJ1-2, with D possibly matching TRBD1 (5 bases). The CDR3 is made up of 15 amino acids. Germline V gene data show CDR1 as MNHEY and CDR2 as SMNVEV (reference sequence). Trimming stripped 2 bases from V and 0 bases from J, with 10 bases between. CDR3 DNA: TGTGCCAGCAGTTTAGCAGGGCGAGCTAACTATGGCTACACCTTC. Amino acids: CASSLAGRANYGYTF.

The V call is TRBV18, the J call TRBJ1-6; 11 nucleotides line up with TRBD1. With V trimmed by 0 bases and J by 8 bases, 12 bases remained unmatched. The length of the CDR3 is 19 residues. Per the germline V gene, CDR1 is KGHSH and CDR2 is LQKENI. CDR3 DNA sequence: TGTGCCAGCTCACCACCGGCTTACATAGGACAGGGGGCAGATTCACCCCTCCACTTT. Residues: CASSPPAYIGQGADSPLHF.

The rearrangement joins TRBV9 to TRBJ1-6; D is possibly TRBD1 (5 bases). V was trimmed by 0 bases and J by 10 bases, leaving 11 bases between them. The germline gives CDR1 SGDLS, CDR2 YYNGEE. This CDR3 has 14 amino acids. CDR3 sequence (DNA): TGTGCCAGCAGCGTAGAAGGGGATGGATCACCCCTCCACTTT. Its translation is CASSVEGDGSPLHF.

The chain employs TRBV12-3 or TRBV12-4 and TRBJ2-7; D is possibly TRBD1 (5 bases). CDR3 size: 13 residues. The V end lost 4 bases, the J end lost 2 bases, and 9 bases lay between the germline ends. CDR3 protein: CASSSRVPYEQYF. CDR3 coding DNA: TGTGCCAGCAGTTCCAGGGTGCCCTACGAGCAGTACTTC.

The chain links TRBV7-3 to TRBJ2-1; D gene uncertain. The CDR3 length is 15 residues. V gave up 6 bases and J gave up 5 bases, with 17 bases separating them. Per the germline V gene, CDR1 is SGHTA and CDR2 is FQGTGA. For the CDR3, the DNA is TGTGCCAGCAGTAGAACGCCTTCTAGGAACAATGAGCAGTTCTTC. Encoded protein: CASSRTPSRNNEQFF.

The chain uses TRBV3-1 (or the pseudogene TRBV3-2) and TRBJ1-2, with TRBD1 as a possible D gene (5 bases). Deletions cut 2 bases from V and 4 bases from J, with 14 bases between. The germline V gene encodes CDR1 LGHDT and CDR2 YNNKEL (reference sequence). CDR3 length: 15 residues. CDR3 in amino acids: CASSQQRDPTYGYTF. The DNA of the CDR3 is TGTGCCAGCAGCCAACAGCGGGACCCGACCTATGGCTACACCTTC.

The chain employs TRBV6-5 and TRBJ2-6; no clear D gene. The germline gives CDR1 MNHEY, CDR2 SVGAGI. The CDR3 extends over 14 amino acids. V lost 7 bases and J lost 1, with 8 bases in between. The CDR3 region has the DNA TGTGCCAGCATGGCGGCGTCTGGGGCCAACGTCCTGACTTTC. Translating it yields CASMAASGANVLTF.

This chain uses TRBV7-9 with TRBJ1-2, with no clear D. The CDR3 consists of 14 residues. In germline, CDR1 is SEHNR, CDR2 FQNEAQ (reference sequence). The germline V and J ends were trimmed by 1 base and 0 bases, with 6 bases remaining between them. CDR3 nucleotides: TGTGCCAGCAGCTTAGTTACCGCTAACTATGGCTACACCTTC. This encodes CASSLVTANYGYTF.

The chain has TRBV19 and TRBJ2-1, with 12 bases identical to TRBD1. Per the germline V gene, CDR1 is LNHDA and CDR2 is SQIVND (reference sequence). Trimming took 6 bases from V and 8 from J; bases not matched to a gene: 8. The CDR3 sequence is 15 residues long. The chain's CDR3 is CASSQPGTGGYEQFF. CDR3 in DNA: TGTGCCAGTAGCCAACCCGGGACAGGGGGCTATGAGCAGTTCTTC.

As for this clone: In the same sample, other DNA sequences code for this CDR3. The chain employs TRBV12-3 or TRBV12-4 and TRBJ1-1; D remains ambiguous. Trimming removed 5 bases from V and 4 bases from J, with 5 bases in between. The CDR3 totals 11 residues. The CDR3 here is CASSVGTEAFF. CDR3 in DNA: TGTGCCAGCAGTGTCGGCACTGAAGCTTTCTTT.

The chain combines TRBV11-2 with TRBJ2-1; D may be TRBD2 (7 bases). The CDR3 runs 17 residues. The germline V and J ends were trimmed by 5 bases and 3 bases, with 20 bases remaining between them. Germline-derived CDR1 and CDR2 are SGHAT and FQNNGV. The CDR3 coding sequence is TGTGCCAGCAGCGTCGGGGCGGGGGCAGGTTTCTACAATGAGCAGTTCTTC. Translated: CASSVGAGAGFYNEQFF.

The J gene is TRBJ2-7, the V gene TRBV27; D is ambiguous. Trimming shortened V by 7 bases and J by 5 bases, and 18 bases separated the two germline ends. The germline V gene encodes CDR1 MNHEY and CDR2 SMNVEV (reference sequence). This CDR3 contains 14 residues. The CDR3 protein is CASTSSFKVHEQYF. Written as DNA, the CDR3 is TGTGCCAGCACCTCATCCTTTAAGGTACACGAGCAGTACTTC.

The chain has TRBV11-3 and TRBJ2-5; maybe TRBD2 (5 bases). The germline CDR1 and CDR2 sequences are SGHNT and YENEEA. Trimming cost V 8 bases and J 2 bases, with 27 bases left between them. The length of the CDR3 is 18 residues. The CDR3 DNA sequence: TGTGCCAGCTCCAGTCTCACTAGTAAAATAATAGCGCAAGAGACCCAGTACTTC. Protein product: CASSSLTSKIIAQETQYF.

The rearrangement joins TRBV6-5 to TRBJ1-2; 7 bases align to TRBD1. The V and J ends lost 4 bases and 7 bases, in that order; junction bases with no gene match: 6. The CDR3 contains 13 residues. Germline-derived CDR1 and CDR2 are MNHEY and SVGAGI. As DNA, the CDR3 is TGTGCCAGCAGTTTTGAGGGGGCTGTTGGCTACACCTTC. Translated, it gives CASSFEGAVGYTF.

This rearrangement joins TRBV11-2 to TRBJ1-3, with a weak D call TRBD1 (6 bases). Germline V gene lookup returns CDR1 SGHAT and CDR2 FQNNGV. The CDR3 covers 14 residues. V lost 4 bases and J 4 bases, leaving 11 bases between the germline ends. The DNA of the CDR3 is TGTGCCAGCAGCTCAGGACAGTACGGAAACACCATATATTTT. Its translation is CASSSGQYGNTIYF.

The gene calls are TRBV2 and TRBJ2-3, with D uncertain. Germline V lookup: CDR1 SNHLY, CDR2 FYNNEI. Trimming removed 6 bases from V and 4 bases from J, with 8 bases in between. There are 12 residues in the CDR3. Here the CDR3 reads CASRDVSDTQYF. Here the CDR3 DNA reads TGTGCCAGCAGAGACGTATCAGATACGCAGTATTTT.

This sequence joins TRBV2 and TRBJ1-5; TRBD1 is a possible D gene (5 bases). Trimming took off 4 bases at V and 7 bases at J, with 11 bases between the two ends. Germline CDR1 is SNHLY and CDR2 is FYNNEI. This CDR3 comprises 13 residues. CDR3 in DNA: TGTGCCAGCAGTGGCATAGGGGACCAGCCCCAGCATTTT. It is translated as CASSGIGDQPQHF.

V is TRBV28 and J is TRBJ1-3; D might be TRBD1 (6 bases). The V end lost 6 bases, the J end lost 0 bases, and 12 bases lay between the germline ends. Germline-derived CDR1 and CDR2 are MDHEN and SYDVKM. This CDR3 contains 15 residues. The CDR3 reads CASSPDRSSGNTIYF. CDR3 DNA: TGTGCCAGCAGCCCTGACAGGTCCTCTGGAAACACCATATATTTT.

The table lists this clone with a count of one. The chain joins TRBV6-2 or TRBV6-3 to TRBJ1-5, with 7 positions matching TRBD1. V lost 4 bases to trimming and J lost 7 bases; unmatched junction nucleotides: 7. This CDR3 is built from 14 residues. The germline gives CDR1 MNHEY, CDR2 SVGEGT. The CDR3: CASSLQGGSQPQHF. Written as DNA, the CDR3 is TGTGCCAGCAGTTTGCAGGGGGGTTCCCAGCCCCAGCATTTT.